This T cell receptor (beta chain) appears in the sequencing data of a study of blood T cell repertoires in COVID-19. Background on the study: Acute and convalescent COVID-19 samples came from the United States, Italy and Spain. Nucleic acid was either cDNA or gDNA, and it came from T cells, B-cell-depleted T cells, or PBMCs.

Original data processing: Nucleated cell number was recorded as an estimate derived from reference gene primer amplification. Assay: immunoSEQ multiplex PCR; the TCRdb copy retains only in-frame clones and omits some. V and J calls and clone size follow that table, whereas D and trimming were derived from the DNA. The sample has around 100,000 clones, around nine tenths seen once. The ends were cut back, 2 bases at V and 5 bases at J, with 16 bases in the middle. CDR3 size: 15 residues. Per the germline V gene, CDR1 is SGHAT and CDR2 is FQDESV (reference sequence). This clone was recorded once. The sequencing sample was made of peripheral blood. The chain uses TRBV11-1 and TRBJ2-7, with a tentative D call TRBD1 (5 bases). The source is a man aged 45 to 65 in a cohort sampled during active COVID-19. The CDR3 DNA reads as TGTGCCAGCAGCTTACTTGAGGCAGGGTTCCACGAGCAGTACTTC. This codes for CASSLLEAGFHEQYF.